This TCR beta chain was sequenced for a study of shared clonotypes between healthy human individuals. In the naive CD8 group, cells lacked CD45RO and were positively selected for CCR7, so terminally differentiated effector memory CD45RA+ cells were left out. The V end lost 0 bases, the J end lost 0 bases, and 9 bases lay between the germline ends. The CDR3 sequence is 15 residues long. Per the germline V gene, CDR1 is MGHRA and CDR2 is YSYEKL. Profiled with immunoSEQ multiplex PCR; TCRdb holds only in-frame clones, not every one. The sample contains around 2,000,000 clones, approximately 95% of which appear only once. Concerning this clone: The sample contains more than one DNA sequence encoding this CDR3.

V gene TRBV4-1 combines with J gene TRBJ2-7; D is unresolved. The sequencing sample was made of naive CD8+ T cells sorted from blood. The source is a man aged 18 to 29 in good health. CDR3 sequence: CASSQEGSGSYEQYF. DNA of the CDR3: TGCGCCAGCAGCCAAGAAGGGTCAGGCTCCTACGAGCAGTACTTC.